This T cell receptor (beta chain) was obtained from a study of T cell responses to AZD1222 COVID-19 vaccine. A word on this clone: Its specificity is not known.

This CDR3 has 14 residues. The germline CDR1 and CDR2 sequences are SGHNT and YYREEE (reference sequence). V was clipped by 1 base and J by 0 bases, with 8 bases between them. Overall study findings and caveats: Only six or seven AZD1222 recipients tested seropositive at baseline. The study found vaccine-associated CD4 TCRs spanning spike, dominant at 160-218 and 743-854. Clonal diversity may have been underestimated, and the donors were mostly white British, with more females than males.

TCRdb keeps only in-frame clones here, not all; method: immunoSEQ multiplex PCR. The profile shows approximately 160,000 clones, under 95% of them singletons. The V and J genes are TRBV5-4 and TRBJ2-7, with D possibly matching TRBD1 (5 bases). Sequencing was performed on peripheral blood, taken 28 days after the second AZD1222 dose. The receptor comes from an adult who received the AZD1222 COVID-19 vaccine. The chain's CDR3 is CASSLQGSSYEQYF. CDR3 sequence (DNA): TGTGCCAGCAGCTTGCAGGGTAGCTCCTACGAGCAGTACTTC.